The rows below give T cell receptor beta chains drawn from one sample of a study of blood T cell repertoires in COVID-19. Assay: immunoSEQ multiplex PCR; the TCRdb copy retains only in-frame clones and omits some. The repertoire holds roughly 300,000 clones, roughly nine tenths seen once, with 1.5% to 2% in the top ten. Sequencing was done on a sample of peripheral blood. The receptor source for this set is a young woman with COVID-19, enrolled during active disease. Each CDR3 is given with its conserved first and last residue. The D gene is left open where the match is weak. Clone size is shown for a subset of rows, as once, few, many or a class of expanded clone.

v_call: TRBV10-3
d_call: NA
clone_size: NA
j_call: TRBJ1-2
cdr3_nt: TGTGCCATCAGTGACGGCGGGGTTGATCCTGGCTACACCTTC
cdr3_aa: CAISDGGVDPGYTF

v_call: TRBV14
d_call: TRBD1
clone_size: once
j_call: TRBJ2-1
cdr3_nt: TGTGCCAGCAGCCGTTTGCAGGGGGCGGTGAGGGATGAGCAGTTCTTC
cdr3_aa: CASSRLQGAVRDEQFF

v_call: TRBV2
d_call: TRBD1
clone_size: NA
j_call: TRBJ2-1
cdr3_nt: TGTGCCAGCTCCGGGACAGACAATGAGCAGTTCTTC
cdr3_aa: CASSGTDNEQFF

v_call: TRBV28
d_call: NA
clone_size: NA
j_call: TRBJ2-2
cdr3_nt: TGTGCCAGCAGTCCCCCCTTCGGGACCGGGGAGCTGTTTTTT
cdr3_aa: CASSPPFGTGELFF

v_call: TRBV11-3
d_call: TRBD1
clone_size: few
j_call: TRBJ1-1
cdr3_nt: TGTGCCAGCAGCCGACAGGGGGCAATAAACACTGAAGCTTTCTTT
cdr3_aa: CASSRQGAINTEAFF

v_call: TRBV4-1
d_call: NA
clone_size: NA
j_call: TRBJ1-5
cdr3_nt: TGCGCCAGCAGCCAATACGATTCTGGCCTTAGCAATCAGCCCCAGCATTTT
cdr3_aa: CASSQYDSGLSNQPQHF

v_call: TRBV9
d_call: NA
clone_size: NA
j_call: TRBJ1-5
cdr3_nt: TGTGCCAGCAGCGTAGGAGAATGGAGTCAGCCCCAGCATTTT
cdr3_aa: CASSVGEWSQPQHF

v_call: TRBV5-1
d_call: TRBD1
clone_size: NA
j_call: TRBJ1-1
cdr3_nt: TGCGCCAGCAGCCCGGTGACAGGGGACACTGAAGCTTTCTTT
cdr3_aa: CASSPVTGDTEAFF

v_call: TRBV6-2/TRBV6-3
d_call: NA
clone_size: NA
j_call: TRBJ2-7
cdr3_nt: TGTGCCAGCAGTTATGGAAGGGGCTACGGCGAGCAGTACTTC
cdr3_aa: CASSYGRGYGEQYF

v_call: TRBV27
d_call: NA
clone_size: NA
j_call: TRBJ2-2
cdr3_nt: TGTGCCAGCAGTTTCAGGGTGGGCACCGGGGAGCTGTTTTTT
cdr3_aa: CASSFRVGTGELFF

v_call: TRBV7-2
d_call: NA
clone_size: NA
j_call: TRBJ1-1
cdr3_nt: TGTGCCAGCAGCTTAGGGGCAACTGAAGCTTTCTTT
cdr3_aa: CASSLGATEAFF

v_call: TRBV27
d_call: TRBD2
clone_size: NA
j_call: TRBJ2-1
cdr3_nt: TGTGCCAGCACCTGGACTAGCGGGGGGCCCTACAATGAGCAGTTCTTC
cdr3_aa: CASTWTSGGPYNEQFF

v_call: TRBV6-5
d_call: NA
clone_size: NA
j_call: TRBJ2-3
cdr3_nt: TGTGCCAGCAGTTCAATCCTGGGCGGCACAGATACGCAGTATTTT
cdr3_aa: CASSSILGGTDTQYF

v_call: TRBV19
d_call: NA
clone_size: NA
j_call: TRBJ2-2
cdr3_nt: TGTGCCAGTAGTCCAGGGCTGGGCGGGGAGCTGTTTTTT
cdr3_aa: CASSPGLGGELFF

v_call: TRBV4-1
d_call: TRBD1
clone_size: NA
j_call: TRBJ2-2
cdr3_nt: TGCGCCAGCAGCCCGACGGGGCAGGGGGACACCGGGGAGCTGTTTTTT
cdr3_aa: CASSPTGQGDTGELFF

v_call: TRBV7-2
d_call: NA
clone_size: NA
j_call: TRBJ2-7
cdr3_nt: TGTGCCAGCAGCTACCGAGGGCGGCAGTCCTACGAGCAGTACTTC
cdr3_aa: CASSYRGRQSYEQYF

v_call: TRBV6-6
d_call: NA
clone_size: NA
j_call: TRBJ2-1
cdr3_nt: TGTGCCAGCAGTTACGTTGCAGGGAACAATGAGCAGTTCTTC
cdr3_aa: CASSYVAGNNEQFF

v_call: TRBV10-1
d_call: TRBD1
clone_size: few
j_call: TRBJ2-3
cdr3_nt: TGCGCCAGCAGTGTCGGACAGGGGGAAGCAGATACGCAGTATTTT
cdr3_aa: CASSVGQGEADTQYF

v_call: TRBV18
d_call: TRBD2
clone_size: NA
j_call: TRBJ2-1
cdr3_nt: TGTGCCAGCTCACCAATAGCGGGAGGGCACAATGAGCAGTTCTTC
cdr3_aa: CASSPIAGGHNEQFF

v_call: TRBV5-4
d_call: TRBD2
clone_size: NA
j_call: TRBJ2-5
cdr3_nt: TGTGCCAGCAGCTTGGAAGGGACTAGGAAAGAGACCCAGTACTTC
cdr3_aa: CASSLEGTRKETQYF

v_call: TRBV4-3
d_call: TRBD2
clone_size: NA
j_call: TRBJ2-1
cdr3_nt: TGCGCCAGCAGCCAAGATGGAGCGGGGTACAATGAGCAGTTCTTC
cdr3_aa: CASSQDGAGYNEQFF

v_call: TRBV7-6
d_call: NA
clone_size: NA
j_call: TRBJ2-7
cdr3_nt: TGTGCCAGCAGCTTAGTGGGCTCCGCTCTCGAGCAGTACTTC
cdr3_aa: CASSLVGSALEQYF

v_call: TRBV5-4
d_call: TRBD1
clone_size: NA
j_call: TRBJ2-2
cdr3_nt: TGTGCCAGCAGCTTACCCTACCTGACAGGGGGCACCGGGGAGCTGTTTTTT
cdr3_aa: CASSLPYLTGGTGELFF

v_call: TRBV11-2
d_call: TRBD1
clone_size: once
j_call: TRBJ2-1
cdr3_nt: TGTGCCAGCAGCATAGACAGGGGGGCCTACAATGAGCAGTTCTTC
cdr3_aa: CASSIDRGAYNEQFF

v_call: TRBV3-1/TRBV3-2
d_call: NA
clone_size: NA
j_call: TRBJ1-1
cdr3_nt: TGTGCCAGCAGCCCGGGGTGGGGCAGGGGATCCACTGAAGCTTTCTTT
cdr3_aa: CASSPGWGRGSTEAFF

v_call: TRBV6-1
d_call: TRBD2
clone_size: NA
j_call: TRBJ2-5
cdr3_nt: TGTGCCAGCAGTGCCGGGACTAGCGGGGGATCGGGAGAGACCCAGTACTTC
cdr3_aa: CASSAGTSGGSGETQYF

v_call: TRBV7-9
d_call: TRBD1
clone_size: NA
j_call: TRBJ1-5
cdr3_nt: TGTGCCAGCAGCCCCTGGACAGGGGGCTCTCAGCCCCAGCATTTT
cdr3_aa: CASSPWTGGSQPQHF

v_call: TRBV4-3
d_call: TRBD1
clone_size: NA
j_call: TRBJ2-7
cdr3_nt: TGCGCCAGCAGCCAAGATCACAGGGGTTCTTACGAGCAGTACTTC
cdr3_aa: CASSQDHRGSYEQYF

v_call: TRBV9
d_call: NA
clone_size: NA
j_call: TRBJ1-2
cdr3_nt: TGTGCCAGCAGCGTAAAAGGACAGACCCCCTACTATGGCTACACCTTC
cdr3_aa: CASSVKGQTPYYGYTF

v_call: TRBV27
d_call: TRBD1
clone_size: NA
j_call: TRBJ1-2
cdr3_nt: TGTGCCAGCAGCAAAATCCGGGACAGGACCTATGGCTACACCTTC
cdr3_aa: CASSKIRDRTYGYTF

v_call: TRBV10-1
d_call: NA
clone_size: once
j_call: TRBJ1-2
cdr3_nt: TGCGCCAGCAGTGATACGGGTGGAGATGGCTACACCTTC
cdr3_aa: CASSDTGGDGYTF

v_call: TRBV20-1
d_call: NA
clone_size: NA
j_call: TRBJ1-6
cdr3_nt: TGCAGTGCTAGAGTGGGCTCACCCCTCCACTTT
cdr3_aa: CSARVGSPLHF

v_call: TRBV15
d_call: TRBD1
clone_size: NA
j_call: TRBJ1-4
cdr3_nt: TGTGCCACCACCCCGGACAGGGGGGATGAAAAACTGTTTTTT
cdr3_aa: CATTPDRGDEKLFF

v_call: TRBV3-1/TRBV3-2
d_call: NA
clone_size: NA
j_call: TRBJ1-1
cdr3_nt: TGTGCCAGCAGCCGACGAACGGGGGGGATGAACACTGAAGCTTTCTTT
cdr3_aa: CASSRRTGGMNTEAFF

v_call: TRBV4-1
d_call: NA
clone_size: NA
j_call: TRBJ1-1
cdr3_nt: TGCGCCAGCAGCCAAGTTAAGGGAGAAGACACTGAAGCTTTCTTT
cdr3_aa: CASSQVKGEDTEAFF

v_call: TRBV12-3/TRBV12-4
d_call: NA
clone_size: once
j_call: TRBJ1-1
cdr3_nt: TGTGCCAGCAGTTTCCGGGTGAACACTGAAGCTTTCTTT
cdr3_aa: CASSFRVNTEAFF

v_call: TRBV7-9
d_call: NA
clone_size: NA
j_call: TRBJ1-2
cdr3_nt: TGTGCCAGCAGCTCCTTCCTGAGACAGACTTTATATGGCTACACCTTC
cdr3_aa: CASSSFLRQTLYGYTF

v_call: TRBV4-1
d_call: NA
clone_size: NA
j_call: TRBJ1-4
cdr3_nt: TGCGCCAGCAGCCAGGCAGGGGAAAAACTGTTTTTT
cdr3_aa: CASSQAGEKLFF

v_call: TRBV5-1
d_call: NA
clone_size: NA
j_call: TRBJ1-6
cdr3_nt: TGCGCCAGCAGCCCTCCGGGGGGGCAATCACCCCTCCACTTT
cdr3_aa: CASSPPGGQSPLHF

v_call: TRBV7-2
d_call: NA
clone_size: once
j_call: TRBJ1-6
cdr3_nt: TGTGCCAGCAGCCTGGTGGCAGTTTCTTCACCCCTCCACTTT
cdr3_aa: CASSLVAVSSPLHF

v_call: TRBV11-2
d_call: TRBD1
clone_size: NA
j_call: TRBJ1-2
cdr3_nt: TGTGCCAGCAGCTTAGGCAGGGGACAGTCGACTAACTATGGCTACACCTTC
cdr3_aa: CASSLGRGQSTNYGYTF

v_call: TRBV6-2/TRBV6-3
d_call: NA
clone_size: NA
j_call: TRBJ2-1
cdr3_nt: TGTGCCAGCAGTTACTCTGCGGGGTTCTCCAACTACAATGAGCAGTTCTTC
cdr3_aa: CASSYSAGFSNYNEQFF

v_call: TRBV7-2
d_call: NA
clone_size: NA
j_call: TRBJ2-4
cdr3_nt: TGTGCCAGCAGCCACCGAGGGGACACCCAACTAGCCAAAAACATTCAGTACTTC
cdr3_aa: CASSHRGDTQLAKNIQYF

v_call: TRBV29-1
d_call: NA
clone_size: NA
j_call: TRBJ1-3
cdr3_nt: TGCAGCGTTGAAGGGGCAGGAAACACCATATATTTT
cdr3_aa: CSVEGAGNTIYF

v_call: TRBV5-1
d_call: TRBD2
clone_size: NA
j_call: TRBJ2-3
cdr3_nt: TGCGCCAGCAGCTTGGCCGGGGCTAGCGGGAGTCGCACAGATACGCAGTATTTT
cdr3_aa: CASSLAGASGSRTDTQYF

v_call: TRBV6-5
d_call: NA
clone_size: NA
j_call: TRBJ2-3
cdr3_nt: TGTGCCAGCAGCCGGGACACCATACTGGAGTATTTT
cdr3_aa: CASSRDTILEYF

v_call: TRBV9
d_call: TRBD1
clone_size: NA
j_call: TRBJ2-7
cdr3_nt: TGTGCCAGCAGTTACCGGGACAGCTCTAAGCAGTACTTC
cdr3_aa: CASSYRDSSKQYF